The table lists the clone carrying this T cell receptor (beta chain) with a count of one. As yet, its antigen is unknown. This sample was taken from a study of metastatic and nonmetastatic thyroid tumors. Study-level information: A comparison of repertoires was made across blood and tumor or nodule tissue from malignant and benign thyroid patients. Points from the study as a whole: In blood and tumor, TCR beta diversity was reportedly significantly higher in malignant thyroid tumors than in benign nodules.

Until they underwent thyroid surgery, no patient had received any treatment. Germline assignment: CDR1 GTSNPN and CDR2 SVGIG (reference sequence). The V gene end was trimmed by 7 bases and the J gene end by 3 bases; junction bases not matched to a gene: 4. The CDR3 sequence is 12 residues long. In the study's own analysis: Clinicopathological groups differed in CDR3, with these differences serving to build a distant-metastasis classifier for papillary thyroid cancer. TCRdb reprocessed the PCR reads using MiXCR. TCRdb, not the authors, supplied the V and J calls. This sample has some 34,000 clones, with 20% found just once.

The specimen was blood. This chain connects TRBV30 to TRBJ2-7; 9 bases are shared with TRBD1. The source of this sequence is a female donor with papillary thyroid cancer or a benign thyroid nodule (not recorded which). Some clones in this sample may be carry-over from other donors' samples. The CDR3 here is CASRTGVYEQYF. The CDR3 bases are TGTGCCTCTAGGACAGGGGTCTACGAGCAGTACTTC.